These T cell receptor beta chains were read from a single sample in a study of control samples from healthy donors and cancer patients. TCRdb keeps only in-frame clones here, not all; method: immunoSEQ multiplex PCR. The data contain 100,000 to 150,000 clones, 87% of them singletons. Sequenced material: blood. Receptors originate from a man aged 35 to 55 in good health. The conserved cysteine and the conserved F or W are not part of the CDR3 here.

v_call cdr3_aa
TRBV27 ASSTWTGSTEAF
TRBV3-1/TRBV3-2 ASSNGLAGYNEQF
TRBV9 ASSGEWGGGSPLH
TRBV24-1 ATSDFGLAGTDTQY
TRBV29-1 SVEARWVAGITDTQY
TRBV5-4 ASSLGPQGYEQY
TRBV18 ASSPPRTGEYEQY
TRBV29-1 SVTGAQVGTEAF
TRBV4-1 ASSDLRGTVAF
TRBV30 AWSFGGGGQPQH
TRBV19 ASSNGEKLF
TRBV11-3 ASSLDLKGGETQY
TRBV6-4 ASSEAGGTDTQY
TRBV6-5 ASRLRDSIYEQY
TRBV19 ASSLQGVRGSPLH
TRBV7-8 ASSPSRIHGGGNQPQH
TRBV7-2 ASSLHPTSALYNEQF
TRBV6-4 ASSSGTSNYNEQF
TRBV18 ASSTRGTNTEAF
TRBV2 ASSEDRGSYEKLF
TRBV13 ASSPRGEKGNSPLH
TRBV27 ASSLGLVNTGELF
TRBV5-1 ASRSGTGSNQPQH
TRBV18 ASSPADRGNEQF
TRBV19 ASSMPGRGLSYGYT
TRBV6-2/TRBV6-3 ASSYTRGPGYT
TRBV5-1 ASSYRQANNEQF
TRBV25-1 ASSDSRRTEPNYGYT
TRBV27 ASTATGTGNYGYT
TRBV25-1 ASSERGHLVRTDTQY
TRBV23-1 ASSQSGGGNRTDTQY
TRBV5-6 ASSPGALRDQPQH
TRBV12-3/TRBV12-4 ASSSQGTLGYT
TRBV2 ASTGAGELF
TRBV18 ASSPRPSILETQY
TRBV1 TSSQDFFLANTGELF
TRBV2 ASSEFMGQAFFSSPLH
TRBV5-4 ASSSRGRDSGEKLF
TRBV7-2 ASSIDQRDEQY